The rows below give T cell receptor beta chains drawn from one sample of a study of shared clonotypes between healthy human individuals. Data came from immunoSEQ multiplex PCR; TCRdb stores just in-frame clones and leaves some out. Counted here are 400,000 to 500,000 clones, roughly 85% occurring once; the ten biggest clones make up approximately 12%. Sequencing used PBMCs. These receptors came from a woman in her forties in good health. Some clones in this sample may be carry-over from other donors' samples. CDR3s include the opening cysteine and the closing phenylalanine or tryptophan. D genes are given only for firm matches. Size is stated for part of the rows, as once, few or many counts, or as a class when the clone is expanded.

clone_size d_call j_call v_call cdr3_nt cdr3_aa
NA TRBD2 TRBJ2-1 TRBV29-1 TGCAGCGTCGCCGGGACTAGCGGGGGGAATGAGCAGTTCTTC CSVAGTSGGNEQFF
NA NA TRBJ2-7 TRBV11-2 TGTGCCAGCAGCTTTTTCGCAGGGTACGAGCAGTACTTC CASSFFAGYEQYF
NA TRBD1 TRBJ1-5 TRBV7-8 TGTGCCAGCACCGGGACAGGGGAATTGCAGCCCCAGCATTTT CASTGTGELQPQHF
many NA TRBJ1-2 TRBV28 TGTGCCAGCAGTACAGGGAACTATGGCTACACCTTC CASSTGNYGYTF
NA NA TRBJ2-1 TRBV10-3 TGTGCCATCAGTGAGTGGGAGGCCTCCTACAATGAGCAGTTCTTC CAISEWEASYNEQFF
NA TRBD1 TRBJ1-2 TRBV11-3 TGTGCCAGTGAGACAGGGTCTGGCTACACCTTC CASETGSGYTF
NA TRBD1 TRBJ1-3 TRBV13 TGTGCCAGCAGCGCCCAATCGACAGGGGCAGGAAACACCATATATTTT CASSAQSTGAGNTIYF
NA NA TRBJ2-1 TRBV27 TGTGCCAGCAGCGGGGGCCTGGTTGAGCAGTTCTTC CASSGGLVEQFF
once TRBD1 TRBJ2-7 TRBV19 TGTGCCAGTAGTATCAGGGACAGGAGGGACGAGCAGTACTTC CASSIRDRRDEQYF
NA TRBD2 TRBJ2-5 TRBV4-1 TGCGCCAGCAGCCAAGCGCCGTGGCTAGCGGGAACCTTTAGGGAGACCCAGTACTTC CASSQAPWLAGTFRETQYF
NA TRBD2 TRBJ2-3 TRBV11-3 TGTGCCAGCAGCTTAGGGGGACTAGCCCACGATACGCAGTATTTT CASSLGGLAHDTQYF
few NA TRBJ2-1 TRBV6-5 TGTGCCAGCAGTTACGGGGGCGGGAGCGATGAGCAGTTCTTC CASSYGGGSDEQFF
NA TRBD1 TRBJ1-1 TRBV27 TGTGCCAGCAGTTCGTATTTACAGGGGTCTCAGGGAGCTTTCTTT CASSSYLQGSQGAFF
NA NA TRBJ2-6 TRBV15 TGTGCCACCAGCAGGGACAACCCTGGGGCCAACGTCCTGACTTTC CATSRDNPGANVLTF
NA NA TRBJ2-1 TRBV28 TGTGCCAGCAGTTTAGGACTAGCGAGCTCTCAGGGGGCCAATGAGCAGTTCTTC CASSLGLASSQGANEQFF
NA TRBD2 TRBJ2-1 TRBV5-4 TGTGCCAGCAGCTCTGGGGCGGGAGGGCCTAATCGTGAGCAGTTCTTC CASSSGAGGPNREQFF
NA NA TRBJ2-1 TRBV7-9 TGTGCCAGCAGCTCACGGGCCCGGGCCTACAATGAGCAGTTCTTC CASSSRARAYNEQFF
NA NA TRBJ2-3 TRBV2 TGTGCCACTGGGGTCAACACAGATACGCAGTATTTT CATGVNTDTQYF
few NA TRBJ2-3 TRBV7-9 TGTGCCAGCAGCTTACTAACAGATACGCAGTATTTT CASSLLTDTQYF
NA TRBD2 TRBJ2-2 TRBV28 TGTGCCAGCAGTAAAACTAGCGGGAACACCGGGGAGCTGTTTTTT CASSKTSGNTGELFF
once TRBD2 TRBJ2-7 TRBV4-1 TGCGCCAGCAGCCAACAGACTAGCGCGAATGCCTACGAGCAGTACTTC CASSQQTSANAYEQYF
NA TRBD1 TRBJ1-4 TRBV19 TGTGCCAGTAGTCCCAAGGGAACAGGGGCAGGCGAAAAACTGTTTTTT CASSPKGTGAGEKLFF
NA NA TRBJ2-1 TRBV11-2 TGTGCCAGCAGCTTAAGTCTAGCGTACAATGAGCAGTTCTTC CASSLSLAYNEQFF
NA NA TRBJ2-6 TRBV19 TGTGCCAGTAGTGCGGCAGGGTCTGGGGCCAACGTCCTGACTTTC CASSAAGSGANVLTF
NA NA TRBJ2-5 TRBV5-1 TGCGCCAGCGAGAGCGGACAGCAAGAGACCCAGTACTTC CASESGQQETQYF
NA NA TRBJ1-1 TRBV6-1 TGTGCCAGCAGTGAAGCGGGGGGCACTGAAGCTTTCTTT CASSEAGGTEAFF
NA NA TRBJ2-2 TRBV7-9 TGTGCCAGCAGCTTAGCAGGGCGGGTCGCCGGGGAGCTGTTTTTT CASSLAGRVAGELFF
once NA TRBJ2-6 TRBV19 TGTGCCAGTAGTATCCTCTCTGGGGCCAACGTCCTGACTTTC CASSILSGANVLTF
once TRBD2 TRBJ2-2 TRBV19 TGTGCCACCTCACCGACTAGCGGATACACCGGGGAGCTGTTTTTT CATSPTSGYTGELFF
NA TRBD1 TRBJ2-2 TRBV5-1 TGCGCCAGCAGCGCAACAGGGGGCAACACCGGGGAGCTGTTTTTT CASSATGGNTGELFF
NA NA TRBJ2-3 TRBV18 TGTGCCAGCTCACCACATAGCACAGATACGCAGTATTTT CASSPHSTDTQYF
NA NA TRBJ2-7 TRBV15 TGTGCCACCAGCAGGGTACGGGGAGAGCAGTACTTC CATSRVRGEQYF
NA TRBD2 TRBJ2-1 TRBV7-9 TGTGCCAGCCAGCTGACAGCGGGAGGGGAGGGTAATGAGCAGTTCTTC CASQLTAGGEGNEQFF
NA NA TRBJ1-2 TRBV19 TGTGCCAGTAGTATAGTGCTAACTGGGGGAAACTATGGCTACACCTTC CASSIVLTGGNYGYTF
NA NA TRBJ2-3 TRBV2 TGTGCCAGCAGTGGGGGATTCGCAGATACGCAGTATTTT CASSGGFADTQYF
NA NA TRBJ2-1 TRBV19 TGTGCCAGTCACCTTGGAGGTAGCGCCTACAATGAGCAGTTCTTC CASHLGGSAYNEQFF
few NA TRBJ1-2 TRBV5-5 TGTGCCAGCAGCTTGGACAGGGAGGTCTATGGCTACACCTTC CASSLDREVYGYTF
NA NA TRBJ2-7 TRBV30 TGTGCCTGGAGTGTTATTGTGGGCCCCTACGAGCAGTACTTC CAWSVIVGPYEQYF
NA NA TRBJ2-2 TRBV28 TGTGCCAGCAGGGACTCCGGTCGTCTGAACACCGGGGAGCTGTTTTTT CASRDSGRLNTGELFF
NA TRBD1 TRBJ1-5 TRBV28 TGTGCCAGCAGTTTATCAGGGGGAGGGACAGCTAAGGCGCCCCAGCATTTT CASSLSGGGTAKAPQHF
NA NA TRBJ2-7 TRBV27 TGTGCCAGCAGTTTAAGGACGCCAGCCGAGCAGTACTTC CASSLRTPAEQYF
NA NA TRBJ2-5 TRBV6-1 TGTGCCAGCAGTGAAATGGCCGGCGTGGAGACCCAGTACTTC CASSEMAGVETQYF
NA NA TRBJ1-1 TRBV6-6 TGTGCCAGCAGCACCACAGGGAACACTGAAGCTTTCTTT CASSTTGNTEAFF
NA NA TRBJ1-5 TRBV5-6 TGTGCCAGCAGCTTGTTCCCGGGGGAAGGCAATCAGCCCCAGCATTTT CASSLFPGEGNQPQHF
NA NA TRBJ1-5 TRBV2 TGTGCCAGCAGAGACAGCCTCCGTCAGCCCCAGCATTTT CASRDSLRQPQHF
NA TRBD1 TRBJ2-7 TRBV5-4 TGTGCCAGCAGCCTGGGACAGGGTAGGTCGGACTACGGGCAGTACTTC CASSLGQGRSDYGQYF
NA TRBD2 TRBJ2-3 TRBV7-2 TGTGCCAGCTCAATCCCTGGACTAGCGGGAAGTTCGGGCACAGATACGCAGTATTTT CASSIPGLAGSSGTDTQYF